This T cell receptor (beta chain) was recorded in a study of blood T cell repertoires in COVID-19. Study in general: COVID-19 samples, acute and convalescent, were from the United States, Italy and Spain. T cells, B-cell-depleted T cells, or PBMCs provided the cDNA or gDNA that served as material.

CDR1 and CDR2 (germline): SGHRS, YFSETQ. Trimming pared 4 bases from V and 4 bases from J, leaving 16 bases between. CDR3 length equals 15 residues. Per the authors' pipeline: Estimation of nucleated cell counts relied on the amplification of reference gene primers. The method was immunoSEQ multiplex PCR; TCRdb's version includes in-frame clones alone and lacks a portion of them. D and trimming come from the DNA, and the V and J calls and clone size come from that table. The repertoire consists of about 120,000 clones, with 60% to 85% occurring once and the leading ten covering 6.2%. This clone was recorded only once.

The receptor comes from a man between 65 and 80 years old with acute or convalescent COVID-19. Specimen: peripheral blood. The chain is built from TRBV5-1 and TRBJ2-3; possibly TRBD1 for D (8 bases). DNA for the CDR3: TGCGCCAGCAGCCCGGGAGCGGGACAGGCAGATACGCAGTATTTT. Translating it yields CASSPGAGQADTQYF.